What follows is one TCR beta chain and its context. Its antigen is not identified. This same CDR3 is encoded by further DNA sequences in the sample. The entry originates in a study of cytomegalovirus exposure and HLA in healthy donors. V dropped 2 bases and J dropped 4; count of bases not matched to a gene: 0. The CDR3 spans 14 residues. Germline V gene data show CDR1 as KGHSH and CDR2 as LQKENI. PCR used 60 Vbeta primers and 13 Jbeta primers. Libraries were prepared by immunoSEQ multiplex PCR; TCRdb keeps only in-frame clonotypes and omits some of them. The sample contains approximately 100,000 clones, 73% of which appear only once. Study results and limitations: It was in a later analysis that TCR association rates were seen to vary by HLA locus, highest for DRB1 and lowest for HLA-C. Association of fewer than 20,000 TCR beta sequences with HLA alleles was found at 0.05 false discovery rate in a later analysis.

Sequenced: PBMCs. The source is a man in his forties in good health and CMV-seronegative. This sequence joins TRBV18 and TRBJ1-5; 9 positions agree with TRBD1. CDR3 in amino acids: CASSPGTGNQPQHF. The CDR3 region has the DNA TGTGCCAGCTCACCAGGGACAGGGAATCAGCCCCAGCATTTT.